The sequence of this TCR beta chain was determined in a study of shared clonotypes between healthy human individuals. Naive CD8 cells were CD45RO-negative, positively selected for CCR7, excluding terminally differentiated effector memory CD45RA+ cells. Germline V gene sequence: CDR1 LGHNT, CDR2 FRNRAP. V shed 4 bases, J shed 4 bases, and the junction held 9 bases outside the gene matches. The CDR3 spans 15 residues. Findings and limits, study-wide: Larger richness was generally estimated for naive than memory subsets.

Measured with immunoSEQ multiplex PCR; TCRdb has only the in-frame clones, and not every one. The sample contains about 1.9 million clones, 93% of which appear only once. In regard to this clone: Its antigen is as yet unknown.

The source material was naive CD8+ T cells from PBMCs. The clonotype comes from a man younger than 35 in good health. Some clones in this sample may be carry-over from other donors' samples. The rearrangement uses TRBV12-5 and TRBJ1-1; TRBD1 agrees at 7 bases. The CDR3 sequence: CASGSTGVWGTEAFF. The DNA for the CDR3 is TGTGCTAGTGGTTCCACAGGGGTGTGGGGCACTGAAGCTTTCTTT.